These T cell receptor beta chains were read from a single sample in a study of T-cell memory formation after mild COVID-19. From the 5' RACE reads, TCRdb called clonotypes with MiXCR, one entry per CDR3 protein. The table has around 82,000 distinct CDR3 sequences, around 13% seen once. The material sequenced was PBMCs or a T cell subset sorted from them (not recorded which). The receptors were gathered from a man younger than 30 who had mild COVID-19 (a few samples of this study predate the infection). Cell type and time point are not known. Both conserved end residues are part of each CDR3. The D gene is left open where the match is weak. Not all rows give a size; the values are once, few, many and, for expanded clones, a class.

size	V	D	J	CDR3	DNA
many	TRBV11-2	TRBD1	TRBJ1-1	CASSLQGGTEAFF	TGTGCCAGCAGCTTACAGGGGGGGACTGAAGCTTTCTTT
few	TRBV3-1	.	TRBJ2-7	CASSQELLRRTYEQYF	TGTGCCAGCAGCCAAGAATTGTTGCGACGTACCTACGAGCAGTACTTC
many	TRBV6-5	.	TRBJ2-2	CASSSEAAGELFF	TGTGCCAGCAGTTCAGAAGCCGCCGGGGAGCTGTTTTTT
.	TRBV12-3/TRBV12-4	.	TRBJ1-1	CASSPGLRTEAFF	TGTGCCAGCAGCCCAGGGTTGAGGACTGAAGCTTTCTTT
.	TRBV15	TRBD1	TRBJ2-5	CATSRQGQETQYF	TGTGCCACCAGTCGACAGGGCCAAGAGACCCAGTACTTC
.	TRBV6-5	.	TRBJ2-7	CASLPPGAYEQHF	TGTGCCAGCCTACCCCCAGGCGCCTACGAGCAGCACTTC
.	TRBV2	.	TRBJ1-1	CASSVGGAEAFF	TGTGCCAGCAGTGTGGGGGGAGCCGAAGCTTTCTTT
many	TRBV7-8	.	TRBJ2-2	CASSLTGTNTGELFF	TGTGCCAGCAGCTTAACAGGGACGAACACCGGGGAGCTGTTTTTT
.	TRBV11-2	TRBD2	TRBJ2-2	CASSSTRGGNTGELFF	TGTGCCAGCAGCTCTACTCGCGGGGGAAACACCGGGGAGCTGTTTTTT
few	TRBV12-3/TRBV12-4	TRBD1	TRBJ1-2	CASSLEQGINYGYTF	TGTGCCAGCAGTTTAGAACAGGGGATTAACTATGGCTACACCTTC
few	TRBV5-5	.	TRBJ2-2	CASSPRGRSTGELFF	TGTGCCAGCAGCCCCCGGGGCCGTTCCACCGGGGAGCTGTTTTTT
many	TRBV20-1	TRBD2	TRBJ2-2	CSAAGTSGLTGELFF	TGCAGTGCTGCCGGGACTAGCGGGCTCACCGGGGAGCTGTTTTTT
few	TRBV7-7	.	TRBJ2-5	CASSSEETQYF	TGTGCTAGCAGTTCAGAAGAGACCCAGTACTTC
.	TRBV7-9	.	TRBJ2-1	CASSLWVSPNEQFF	TGTGCCAGCAGCCTGTGGGTCAGTCCGAATGAGCAGTTCTTC
.	TRBV3-1	.	TRBJ2-1	CASSQVETPNEQFF	TGTGCCAGCAGCCAAGTTGAGACTCCTAATGAGCAGTTCTTC
.	TRBV7-9	.	TRBJ2-1	CASSLVRSGPYNEQFF	TGTGCCAGCAGCTTAGTGCGAAGCGGCCCCTACAATGAGCAGTTCTTC
many	TRBV4-2	TRBD2	TRBJ2-5	CASSQELAGGVEETQYF	TGTGCCAGCAGCCAAGAACTAGCGGGGGGAGTTGAAGAGACCCAGTACTTC
few	TRBV7-9	.	TRBJ1-5	CASSPGRGANQPQHF	TGTGCCAGCAGCCCAGGCCGCGGGGCGAACCAGCCCCAGCATTTT
.	TRBV5-1	TRBD1	TRBJ2-1	CASSPGTGREQFF	TGCGCCAGCAGCCCGGGGACAGGGCGTGAGCAGTTCTTC
many	TRBV5-1	TRBD1	TRBJ1-6	CASSWGTGNSPLHF	TGCGCCAGCAGCTGGGGGACAGGGAATTCACCCCTCCACTTT
few	TRBV6-4	.	TRBJ2-2	CASSDSGAGELFF	TGTGCCAGCAGTGACTCCGGGGCCGGGGAGCTGTTTTTT
.	TRBV11-2	TRBD1	TRBJ1-2	CASSSVEGTGENYGYTF	TGTGCCAGCAGCTCAGTGGAAGGGACAGGGGAAAACTATGGCTACACCTTC
.	TRBV11-1	.	TRBJ2-3	CASSEFHAYSTDTQYF	TGTGCCAGCAGCGAATTTCACGCTTATAGCACAGATACGCAGTATTTT
few	TRBV19	.	TRBJ1-1	CASSSRVMNTEAFF	TGTGCCAGTAGCTCCAGGGTTATGAACACTGAAGCTTTCTTT
few	TRBV5-5	.	TRBJ2-2	CASSLYGGSSGELFF	TGTGCCAGCAGCTTGTATGGGGGTTCGAGCGGGGAGCTGTTTTTT
few	TRBV7-9	TRBD2	TRBJ2-3	CASSGLAGALYADTQYF	TGTGCCAGCAGCGGACTAGCGGGGGCCTTATACGCGGATACGCAGTATTTT
few	TRBV5-1	TRBD1	TRBJ2-7	CASSLAGQGGHEQYF	TGCGCCAGCAGCTTGGCTGGACAGGGGGGCCACGAGCAGTACTTC
.	TRBV3-1	.	TRBJ1-1	CASRLGTVNTEAFF	TGTGCCAGCAGACTCGGGACCGTGAACACTGAAGCTTTCTTT
.	TRBV20-1	.	TRBJ2-7	CSASLTGNPYEQYF	TGCAGTGCTAGTCTCACAGGGAACCCCTACGAGCAGTACTTC
.	TRBV20-1	TRBD1	TRBJ1-2	CSAKGQAANYGYTF	TGCAGTGCCAAGGGACAGGCAGCTAACTATGGCTACACCTTC